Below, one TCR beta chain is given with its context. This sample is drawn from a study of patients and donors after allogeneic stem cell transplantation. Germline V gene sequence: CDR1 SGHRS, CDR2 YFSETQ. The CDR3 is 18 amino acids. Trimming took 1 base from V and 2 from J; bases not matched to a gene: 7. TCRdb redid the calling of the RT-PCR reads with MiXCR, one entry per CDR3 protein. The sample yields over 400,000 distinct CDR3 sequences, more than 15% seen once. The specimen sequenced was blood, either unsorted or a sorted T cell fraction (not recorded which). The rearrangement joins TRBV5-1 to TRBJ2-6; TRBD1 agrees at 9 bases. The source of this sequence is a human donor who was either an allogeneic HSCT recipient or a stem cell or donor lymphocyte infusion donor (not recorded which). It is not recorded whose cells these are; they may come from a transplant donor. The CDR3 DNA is TGCGCCAGCAGCTTGTGGGACAGGGTTAGTCCTGGGGCCAACGTCCTGACTTTC. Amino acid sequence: CASSLWDRVSPGANVLTF. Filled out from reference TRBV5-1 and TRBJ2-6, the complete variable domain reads KAGVTQTPRYLIKTRGQQVTLSCSPISGHRSVSWYQQTPGQGLQFLFEYFSETQRNKGNFPGRFSGRQFSNSRSEMNVSTLELGDSALYLCASSLWDRVSPGANVLTFGAGSRLTVL.